This TCR beta chain was obtained from a study of blood T cell repertoires in COVID-19. This clone is a singleton in its sample. Deletions cut 4 bases from V and 5 bases from J, with 12 bases between. Germline CDR1 is SNHLY and CDR2 is FYNNEI. The CDR3 length is 14 residues. Libraries were prepared by immunoSEQ multiplex PCR; TCRdb keeps only in-frame clonotypes and omits some of them. This table has approximately 170,000 clones, 81% appearing once. Sequenced: peripheral blood. This TCR was sampled from a man between 60 and 70 years old with active or convalescent COVID-19. The chain links TRBV2 to TRBJ2-1; D is perhaps TRBD2 (6 bases). In DNA form, the CDR3 reads TGTGCCAGCAGTGCGTGGACTACTGACAATGAGCAGTTCTTC. This encodes CASSAWTTDNEQFF. Full variable domain (missing parts from reference TRBV2 and TRBJ2-1): EPEVTQTPSHQVTQMGQEVILRCVPISNHLYFYWYRQILGQKVEFLVSFYNNEISEKSEIFDDQFSVERPDGSNFTLKIRSTKLEDSAMYFCASSAWTTDNEQFFGPGTRLTVL.